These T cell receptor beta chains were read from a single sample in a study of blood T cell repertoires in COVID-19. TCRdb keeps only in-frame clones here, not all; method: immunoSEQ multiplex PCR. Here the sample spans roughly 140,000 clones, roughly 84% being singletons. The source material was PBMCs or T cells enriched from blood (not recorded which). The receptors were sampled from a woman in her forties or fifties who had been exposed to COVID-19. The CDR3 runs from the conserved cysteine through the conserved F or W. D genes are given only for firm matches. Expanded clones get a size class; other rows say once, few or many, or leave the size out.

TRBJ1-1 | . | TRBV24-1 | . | TGTGCCACCACTCACCAGGCGAACGAAGCTTTCTTT | CATTHQANEAFF
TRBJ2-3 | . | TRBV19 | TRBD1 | TGTGCCAGTAGTATATCAGGGGGCTGGGATACGCAGTATTTT | CASSISGGWDTQYF
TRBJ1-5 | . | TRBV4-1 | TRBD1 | TGCGCCAGCAGTCTACAGGGGATTATCAATCAGCCCCAGCATTTT | CASSLQGIINQPQHF
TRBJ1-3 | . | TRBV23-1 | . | TGCGCCAGCAGTCTCGCTGGGGGCGCGACGGGAAACACCATATATTTT | CASSLAGGATGNTIYF
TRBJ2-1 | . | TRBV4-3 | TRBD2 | TGCGCCAGCAGCCCCCGGACTAGCGGGGGTGAGCAGTTCTTC | CASSPRTSGGEQFF
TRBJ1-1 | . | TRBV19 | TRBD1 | TGTGCCAGTAGTACCCCGGACAGGGGGCTTCTGTACACTGAAGCTTTCTTT | CASSTPDRGLLYTEAFF
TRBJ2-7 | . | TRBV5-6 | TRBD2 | TGTGCCAGCAGGGGACTAGCGGGGGGACCTTCCTACGAGCAGTACTTC | CASRGLAGGPSYEQYF
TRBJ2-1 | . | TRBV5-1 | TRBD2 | TGCGCCAGCATCCCGGGACTAGCGGGAGCTTACAATGAGCAGTTCTTC | CASIPGLAGAYNEQFF
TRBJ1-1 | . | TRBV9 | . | TGTGCCAGCAGCGCACCACCGGGAGACACTGAAGCTTTCTTT | CASSAPPGDTEAFF
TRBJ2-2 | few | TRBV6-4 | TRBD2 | TGTGCCAGCAGCCCTAGCGGGGGGAACACCGGGGAGCTGTTTTTT | CASSPSGGNTGELFF
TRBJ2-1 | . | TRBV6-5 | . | TGTGCCAGCAGTTACGGAGAAGTAAGCTCCTACAATGAGCAGTTCTTC | CASSYGEVSSYNEQFF
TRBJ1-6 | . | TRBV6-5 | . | TGTGCCAGCAGCCTCTATAATTCACCCCTCCACTTT | CASSLYNSPLHF
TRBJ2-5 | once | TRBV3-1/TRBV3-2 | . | TGTGCCAGCAGTCAAGAGGGGTTCGGCCAGGGGACCCAGTACTTC | CASSQEGFGQGTQYF
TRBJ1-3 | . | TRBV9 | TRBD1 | TGTGCCAGCAACTCACCCCAACAGGGGGCAGATGGAAACACCATATATTTT | CASNSPQQGADGNTIYF
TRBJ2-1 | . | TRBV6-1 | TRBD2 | TGTGCCAGCAGTGAACCGGGACTAGCGGGAAAATTCTACAATGAGCAGTTCTTC | CASSEPGLAGKFYNEQFF
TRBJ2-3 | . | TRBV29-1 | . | TGCAGCGTTGAGGGGGGGCCACCCACAGATACGCAGTATTTT | CSVEGGPPTDTQYF